One and the same sample provided the 15 T cell receptor beta chains below, sequenced in a study of T cell changes during pregnancy in multiple sclerosis. Method: immunoSEQ multiplex PCR; TCRdb's copy keeps in-frame clones and lacks some. The sample lists some 120,000 clones, around nine tenths occurring once. The sample was peripheral blood, taken in the third trimester of pregnancy. These receptors all stem from a female donor with multiple sclerosis, enrolled in a pregnancy study.

This clone is a singleton in its sample. The genes are TRBV27 and TRBJ2-5; 8 bases are a match to TRBD2. Germline V gene data show CDR1 as MNHEY and CDR2 as SMNVEV (reference sequence). This CDR3 region has 14 residues. J gave up 5 bases and V 4 bases, and 6 bases lay outside the gene matches. CDR3: CASSSLTSAETQYF. The CDR3 DNA reads TGTGCCAGCAGTTCCCTGACTAGCGCGGAGACCCAGTACTTC.

The V call is TRBV5-1, the J call TRBJ1-1; the D is unclear. The V gene lost 2 bases and the J gene lost 4 bases, with 15 bases spanning the gap. The CDR3 totals 15 residues. Germline values: CDR1 SGHRS, CDR2 YFSETQ. CDR3: CASSLYGREGTEAFF. In DNA form, the CDR3 reads TGCGCCAGCAGCTTATATGGGCGTGAGGGCACTGAAGCTTTCTTT.

V and J are TRBV4-1 and TRBJ2-1; a possible D gene is TRBD1 (5 bases). The CDR3 covers 13 residues. Trimming stripped 3 bases from V and 2 bases from J, with 5 bases between. Germline lookup yields CDR1 MGHRA and CDR2 YSYEKL. The CDR3 DNA is TGCGCCAGCAGCCAGGGGCCCTACAATGAGCAGTTCTTC. This sequence encodes CASSQGPYNEQFF.

V and J are TRBV6-5 and TRBJ2-7; possible D gene TRBD2, 5 bases. Trimming shortened V by 0 bases and J by 0 bases, and 6 bases separated the two germline ends. The CDR3 totals 14 residues. CDR1 and CDR2 (germline): MNHEY, SVGAGI. This chain's CDR3 is CASSYSTSSYEQYF. The CDR3 bases are TGTGCCAGCAGTTACTCTACTAGCTCCTACGAGCAGTACTTC.

The chain joins TRBV9 to TRBJ2-3, with 10 positions matching TRBD2. The V segment lost 0 bases and the J segment 2 bases; nucleotides outside the gene matches: 3. CDR1 SGDLS and CDR2 YYNGEE come from the germline V gene. This CDR3 has 16 amino acids. CDR3 residues: CASSVGLAGHTDTQYF. Here the CDR3 DNA reads TGTGCCAGCAGCGTAGGACTAGCGGGCCACACAGATACGCAGTATTTT.

The table lists this clone with a count of one. This chain joins TRBV28 and TRBJ2-7; TRBD1 matches 8 bases. V was pared by 3 bases and J by 3 bases, with 7 bases of the junction left unmatched. Germline loops: CDR1 MDHEN, CDR2 SYDVKM. The CDR3 sequence is 15 residues long. CDR3 coding DNA: TGTGCCAGCAGTTTGCCGACAGGGGCCTACTACGAGCAGTACTTC. Its protein product is CASSLPTGAYYEQYF. Complete variable domain (other parts from reference TRBV28 and TRBJ2-7): DVKVTQSSRYLVKRTGEKVFLECVQDMDHENMFWYRQDPGLGLRLIYFSYDVKMKEKGDIPEGYSVSREKKERFSLILESASTNQTSMYLCASSLPTGAYYEQYFGPGTRLTVT.

The J gene is TRBJ2-5, the V gene TRBV5-4; D remains ambiguous. The V gene lost 2 bases and the J gene lost 3 bases, with 11 bases spanning the gap. CDR3 length: 14 residues. Germline assignment: CDR1 SGHNT and CDR2 YYREEE (reference sequence). The CDR3 reads CASSFRLAEETQYF. The CDR3 nucleotides are TGTGCCAGCAGCTTTCGTCTCGCGGAAGAGACCCAGTACTTC.

The chain joins TRBV7-3 to TRBJ2-3, with 10 bases matching TRBD1. This CDR3 is 15 amino acids long. Germline V gene sequence: CDR1 SGHTA, CDR2 FQGTGA. The V segment lost 5 bases and the J segment 5 bases; nucleotides outside the gene matches: 7. The CDR3 nucleotides read TGTGCCAGCAGCCTCGGGACAGGGGAGGGAGATACGCAGTATTTT. It yields the protein CASSLGTGEGDTQYF.

V and J are TRBV9 and TRBJ1-5, with D maybe TRBD1 (6 bases). The CDR3 consists of 14 residues. Looked up from germline, CDR1 is SGDLS and CDR2 is YYNGEE. V shed 0 bases and J shed 6 bases, with 10 bases lying between them. The CDR3 coding sequence is TGTGCCAGCAGCGTAGGAGGGGGTCTTCAGCCCCAGCATTTT. Protein sequence: CASSVGGGLQPQHF.

The chain combines TRBV19 with TRBJ1-4; no clear D. Trimming shortened V by 2 bases and J by 0 bases, and 13 bases separated the two germline ends. CDR1 is LNHDA and CDR2 is SQIVND in the germline V gene (reference sequence). The CDR3 is made up of 17 amino acids. The DNA for the CDR3 is TGTGCCAGTAGTATAATCTACAGCTTCACAACTAATGAAAAACTGTTTTTT. Protein product: CASSIIYSFTTNEKLFF.

The chain carries TRBV4-1 and TRBJ1-4; 10 nucleotides agree with TRBD1. In germline, CDR1 is MGHRA, CDR2 YSYEKL. There are 15 residues in the CDR3. The trim removed 4 bases at V and 4 bases at J, leaving 3 bases unmatched. The CDR3 bases are TGCGCCAGCAGCCGGGGGACAGGGGTTAATGAAAAACTGTTTTTT. This translates into CASSRGTGVNEKLFF.

The genes are TRBV9 and TRBJ1-2; 9 positions agree with TRBD1. Per germline, CDR1 SGDLS and CDR2 YYNGEE. This CDR3 has 18 amino acids. V lost 1 base, J lost 3 bases, and 13 bases stayed unmatched. This CDR3 reads CASSVFEKDRGPDYGYTF. The CDR3 coding sequence is TGTGCCAGCAGCGTATTTGAGAAGGACAGGGGACCGGACTATGGCTACACCTTC.

As for this clone: At one end the junction does not follow the germline gene, possibly because of a read error. J is TRBJ1-2 and V is TRBV7-9; D remains unclear. The CDR3 extends over 13 amino acids. Germline lookup yields CDR1 SEHNR and CDR2 FQNEAQ (reference sequence). CDR3 sequence reads: CASSVQAKYGYTF. The CDR3 DNA is TGTGCCAGCAGCGTCCAGGCTAAATATGGCTACACCTTC.

This chain uses TRBV6-5 with TRBJ1-6, with D possibly TRBD1 on 6 matching bases. Germline CDR1 MNHEY, CDR2 SVGAGI. The CDR3 contains 15 residues. V lost 6 bases and J lost 4, with 13 bases in between. The CDR3 DNA follows: TGTGCCAGCAGGCAGGGGCTTCAATATAATTCACCCCTCCACTTT. This encodes CASRQGLQYNSPLHF.

This chain uses TRBV30 with TRBJ2-1; D is possibly TRBD1 (6 bases). The V and J ends lost 8 bases and 6 bases respectively, with 17 bases between them. CDR1 and CDR2 from the germline V gene are GTSNPN and SVGIG (reference sequence). The CDR3 sequence is 13 residues long. This chain's CDR3 is CALDPSGANEQFF. The CDR3 nucleotides are TGTGCCCTGGACCCGTCAGGGGCCAATGAGCAGTTCTTC.